The clone carrying this TCR beta chain has more than one count but fewer than ten. What it recognizes is unknown. The entry originates in a study of molecular identifiers for immune sequencing clone quantification. Bulk libraries came from a prior protocol with listed TCR primers. TCRdb processed the PCR reads anew with MiXCR; each CDR3 protein has one entry. The data contain over 300,000 distinct CDR3 sequences, roughly a quarter of them singletons. Study-level findings and limits: For highly expanded clones, sizes could be underestimated when identical TCR molecules share a barcode.

Deletions cut 8 bases from V and 5 bases from J, with 11 bases between. The germline V gene has CDR1 MNHEY and CDR2 SVGEGT. This CDR3 comprises 12 residues. The rearrangement uses TRBV6-2 or TRBV6-3 and TRBJ2-3, with D unresolved. This TCR derives from a human donor in good health. Some libraries in this study had Jurkat cell RNA spiked in. Material: naive CD8+ T cells from blood, with Jurkat cell RNA spiked in. Subset in this sample: FACS-sorted CD8+CD4-CCR7+CD45RA+ naive T cells. In DNA form, the CDR3 reads TGTGCCAGCGGGTTGGGTCTAGATACGCAGTATTTT. Its protein is CASGLGLDTQYF.